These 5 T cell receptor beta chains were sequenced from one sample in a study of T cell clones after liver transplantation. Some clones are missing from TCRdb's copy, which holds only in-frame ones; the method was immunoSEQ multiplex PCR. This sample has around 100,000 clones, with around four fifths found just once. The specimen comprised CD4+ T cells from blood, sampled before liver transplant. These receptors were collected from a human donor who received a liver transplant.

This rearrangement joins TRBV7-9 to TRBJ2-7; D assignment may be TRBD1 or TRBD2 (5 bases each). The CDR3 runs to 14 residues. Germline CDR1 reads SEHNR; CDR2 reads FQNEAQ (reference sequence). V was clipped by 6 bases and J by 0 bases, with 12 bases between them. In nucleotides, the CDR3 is TGTGCCAGCAGTGCCGGGACCGTCTCCTACGAGCAGTACTTC. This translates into CASSAGTVSYEQYF.

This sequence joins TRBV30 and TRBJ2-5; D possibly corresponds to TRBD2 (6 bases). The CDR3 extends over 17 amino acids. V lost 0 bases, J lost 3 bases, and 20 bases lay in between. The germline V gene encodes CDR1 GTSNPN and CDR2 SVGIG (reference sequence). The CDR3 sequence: CAWSVAGPGSPKETQYF. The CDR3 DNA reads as TGTGCCTGGAGTGTGGCGGGGCCAGGAAGCCCCAAAGAGACCCAGTACTTC.

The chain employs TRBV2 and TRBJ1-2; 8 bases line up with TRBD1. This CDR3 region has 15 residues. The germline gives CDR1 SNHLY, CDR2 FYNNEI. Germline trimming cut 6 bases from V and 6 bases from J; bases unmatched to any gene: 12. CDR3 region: CASSDSRQGPDGYTF. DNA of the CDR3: TGTGCCAGCAGCGACTCTAGACAGGGGCCGGATGGCTACACCTTC. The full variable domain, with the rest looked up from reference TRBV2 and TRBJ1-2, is EPEVTQTPSHQVTQMGQEVILRCVPISNHLYFYWYRQILGQKVEFLVSFYNNEISEKSEIFDDQFSVERPDGSNFTLKIRSTKLEDSAMYFCASSDSRQGPDGYTFGSGTRLTVV.

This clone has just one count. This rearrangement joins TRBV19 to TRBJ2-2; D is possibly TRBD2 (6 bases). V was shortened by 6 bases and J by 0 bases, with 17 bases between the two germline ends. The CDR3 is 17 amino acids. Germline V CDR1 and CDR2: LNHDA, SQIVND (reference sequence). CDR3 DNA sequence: TGTGCCAGTAGACGGGACGGGAGCATCTCGAACACCGGGGAGCTGTTTTTT. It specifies CASRRDGSISNTGELFF.

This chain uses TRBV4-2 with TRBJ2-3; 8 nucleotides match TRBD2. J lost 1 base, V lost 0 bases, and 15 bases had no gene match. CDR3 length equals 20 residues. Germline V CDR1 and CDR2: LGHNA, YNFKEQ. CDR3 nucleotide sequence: TGTGCCAGCAGCCAAGAGGGGGTCGGCGGGGGGTACCACGGCACAGATACGCAGTATTTT. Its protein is CASSQEGVGGGYHGTDTQYF.